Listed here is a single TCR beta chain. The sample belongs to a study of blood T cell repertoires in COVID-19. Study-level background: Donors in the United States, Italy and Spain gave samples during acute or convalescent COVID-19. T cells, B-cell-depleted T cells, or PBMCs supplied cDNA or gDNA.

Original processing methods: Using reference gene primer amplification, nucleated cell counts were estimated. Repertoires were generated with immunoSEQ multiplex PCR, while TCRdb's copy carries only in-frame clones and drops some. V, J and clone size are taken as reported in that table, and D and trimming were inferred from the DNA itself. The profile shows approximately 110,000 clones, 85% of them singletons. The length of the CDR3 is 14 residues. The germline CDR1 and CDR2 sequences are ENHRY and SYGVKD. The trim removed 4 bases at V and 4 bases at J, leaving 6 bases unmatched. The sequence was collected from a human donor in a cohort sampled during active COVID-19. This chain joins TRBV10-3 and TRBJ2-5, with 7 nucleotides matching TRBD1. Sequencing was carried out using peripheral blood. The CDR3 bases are TGTGCCATCAGTGCACAGACAGGGCCAGAGACCCAGTACTTC. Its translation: CAISAQTGPETQYF.